What follows are 28 T cell receptor beta chains derived from one specimen sequenced in a study of blood T cell repertoires in COVID-19. The assay was immunoSEQ multiplex PCR, and TCRdb's table has in-frame clones only and misses some. The sample contains approximately 310,000 clones, 89% of which appear only once. Sequencing was done on a sample of PBMCs or T cells enriched from blood (not recorded which). These receptors were collected from a man between 60 and 75 years old who had recovered from COVID-19.

The V and J genes are TRBV7-8 and TRBJ2-5; 14 bases align to TRBD2. The V and J ends lost 3 bases and 7 bases, in that order; junction bases with no gene match: 7. Germline-derived CDR1 and CDR2 are SGHVS and FQNEAQ. CDR3 size: 16 residues. This chain's CDR3 is CASSLGLAGVGGTQYF. The CDR3 bases are TGTGCCAGCAGCTTGGGACTAGCGGGAGTTGGCGGGACCCAGTACTTC.

The rearrangement uses TRBV7-3 and TRBJ1-2; 8 nucleotides align to TRBD1. The CDR3 is 15 amino acids. V was clipped by 5 bases and J by 4 bases; unmatched bases: 9. The germline V gene has CDR1 SGHTA and CDR2 FQGTGA. The CDR3 nucleotides read TGTGCCAGCAGCGCAGCAGGGGGCGCGTCCTATGGCTACACCTTC. Its protein is CASSAAGGASYGYTF. Full variable domain (outside the CDR3, taken from reference TRBV7-3 and TRBJ1-2): GAGVSQTPSNKVTEKGKYVELRCDPISGHTALYWYRQSLGQGPEFLIYFQGTGAADDSGLPNDRFFAVRPEGSVSTLKIQRTERGDSAVYLCASSAAGGASYGYTFGSGTRLTVV.

This chain joins TRBV27 and TRBJ2-5; TRBD2 might be the D (6 bases). Germline loops: CDR1 MNHEY, CDR2 SMNVEV (reference sequence). The CDR3 runs 13 residues. V lost 8 bases and J 1 base, leaving 11 bases between the germline ends. CDR3 loop: CASADYSQETQYF. CDR3 sequence (DNA): TGTGCCAGCGCGGACTATTCCCAAGAGACCCAGTACTTC.

This clone was detected only once. V is TRBV9 and J is TRBJ2-2; 9 nucleotides agree with TRBD2. The CDR3 covers 19 residues. Germline values: CDR1 SGDLS, CDR2 YYNGEE. V was clipped by 1 base and J by 3 bases; unmatched bases: 13. Here the CDR3 reads CASSVSLAGSVLYTGELFF. CDR3 bases: TGTGCCAGCAGCGTATCCCTAGCGGGGAGTGTGTTGTACACCGGGGAGCTGTTTTTT. Full variable domain (rest looked up from reference TRBV9 and TRBJ2-2): DSGVTQTPKHLITATGQRVTLRCSPRSGDLSVYWYQQSLDQGLQFLIQYYNGEERAKGNILERFSAQQFPDLHSELNLSSLELGDSALYFCASSVSLAGSVLYTGELFFGEGSRLTVL.

As for this clone: Other DNA sequences from this sample encode an identical CDR3 as well. The CDR3 region is CASSGQGYGYTF. The CDR3 DNA reads as TGTGCCAGCAGCGGACAGGGCTATGGCTACACCTTC. This chain uses TRBV27 with TRBJ1-2, with 8 positions matching TRBD1. Per germline, CDR1 MNHEY and CDR2 SMNVEV (reference sequence). The CDR3 spans 12 residues. V shed 6 bases and J 4 bases; nucleotides not matched to a gene: 1.

The chain employs TRBV9 and TRBJ1-4; TRBD1 matches 10 bases. CDR1 and CDR2 (germline): SGDLS, YYNGEE. This CDR3 is 17 amino acids long. The J segment lost 3 bases and the V segment lost 3 bases, leaving 8 bases of the junction unmatched. CDR3 sequence (DNA): TGTGCCAGCAGCGCCTGGACAGGGGGAGCTTCTAATGAAAAACTGTTTTTT. It specifies CASSAWTGGASNEKLFF.

J is TRBJ2-7 and V is TRBV6-2 or TRBV6-3, with D possibly TRBD2 on 5 matching bases. With 6 bases removed from V and 2 bases from J, the gap between germline ends came to 14 bases. The length of the CDR3 is 14 residues. Per the germline V gene, CDR1 is MNHEY and CDR2 is SVGEGT. The DNA for the CDR3 is TGTGCCAGCAGCCCCGCGAGGGCCCCCTACGAGCAGTACTTC. Encoded protein: CASSPARAPYEQYF.

The J gene is TRBJ2-7, the V gene TRBV28; 7 positions agree with TRBD1. Germline loops: CDR1 MDHEN, CDR2 SYDVKM. The CDR3 has 13 amino acids. With V trimmed by 10 bases and J by 6 bases, 12 bases remained unmatched. CDR3 sequence reads: CATTTGQPVEQYF. CDR3 bases: TGTGCCACCACGACAGGGCAACCCGTCGAGCAGTACTTC.

As for this clone: This sample also contains other DNA sequences that code for the same CDR3. The V and J genes are TRBV29-1 and TRBJ1-1; weak D call: TRBD1 (6 bases). The CDR3 is made up of 12 amino acids. The germline gives CDR1 SQVTM, CDR2 ANQGSEA. V lost 4 bases to trimming and J lost 3 bases, with 9 bases between them. In DNA form, the CDR3 reads TGCAGCGTTGGGGAGGGGGACACTGAAGCTTTCTTT. Translated: CSVGEGDTEAFF.

Note on this clone: Distinct nucleotide sequences in the sample also encode this CDR3. CDR3 sequence reads: CASSLAQNTEAFF. The CDR3 region has the DNA TGTGCCAGCAGCTTAGCCCAAAACACTGAAGCTTTCTTT. The chain links TRBV7-9 to TRBJ1-1; no definite D call. Germline loops: CDR1 SEHNR, CDR2 FQNEAQ (reference sequence). There are 13 residues in the CDR3. V was clipped by 0 bases and J by 2 bases, with 4 bases between them.

V usage is TRBV27 and J usage is TRBJ2-5; the match to TRBD2 covers 12 bases. Germline V lookup: CDR1 MNHEY, CDR2 SMNVEV (reference sequence). The CDR3 has 19 amino acids. With V trimmed by 5 bases and J by 2 bases, 15 bases remained unmatched. CDR3 DNA sequence: TGTGCCAGCAGTCCCCACGACCTAGGACTAGCGGGAATTCAAGAGACCCAGTACTTC. It encodes CASSPHDLGLAGIQETQYF.

V gene TRBV7-2 combines with J gene TRBJ2-1, with TRBD1 matching 9 bases. V was pared by 7 bases and J by 3 bases, with 4 bases of the junction left unmatched. Germline CDR1 is SGHTA and CDR2 is FQGNSA. The CDR3 runs to 14 residues. The CDR3 loop is CASKTGGGYNEQFF. The CDR3 DNA reads TGTGCCAGCAAGACAGGGGGAGGCTACAATGAGCAGTTCTTC.

This rearrangement joins TRBV9 to TRBJ2-3; a possible D gene is TRBD1 (6 bases). Germline CDR1 is SGDLS and CDR2 is YYNGEE. This CDR3 is 15 amino acids long. V gave up 3 bases and J gave up 3 bases, with 14 bases separating them. The CDR3 sequence is CASSENLQGTDTQYF. The CDR3 DNA sequence: TGTGCCAGCAGCGAAAACTTACAGGGTACAGATACGCAGTATTTT.

This chain uses TRBV4-2 with TRBJ1-3; D gene ambiguous. The CDR3 length is 17 residues. From germline, CDR1 is LGHNA and CDR2 YNFKEQ. Trimming took off 0 bases at V and 0 bases at J, with 12 bases between the two ends. The CDR3 bases are TGTGCCAGCAGCCAAGAACGGGGAGTCTTCTCTGGAAACACCATATATTTT. Protein product: CASSQERGVFSGNTIYF.

Written as DNA, the CDR3 is TGTGCCAGCAGCCTCCAGGGGACCTCTAACTATGGCTACACCTTC. Translating it yields CASSLQGTSNYGYTF. The gene calls are TRBV7-9 and TRBJ1-2, with D tentatively TRBD1 (6 bases). Trimming shortened V by 5 bases and J by 0 bases, and 13 bases separated the two germline ends. The CDR3 has 15 amino acids. Germline V CDR1 and CDR2: SEHNR, FQNEAQ (reference sequence).

The chain carries TRBV28 and TRBJ2-2; tentatively, D is TRBD2 (6 bases). Per the germline V gene, CDR1 is MDHEN and CDR2 is SYDVKM. The CDR3 extends over 16 amino acids. V was shortened by 6 bases and J by 2 bases, with 16 bases between the two germline ends. In nucleotides, the CDR3 is TGTGCCAGCAGGCCAATTGGGGCGGGAAACACCGGGGAGCTGTTTTTT. The encoded protein is CASRPIGAGNTGELFF.

J is TRBJ1-5 and V is TRBV28; perhaps TRBD1 as D (6 bases). The CDR3 has 14 amino acids. V was cut by 6 bases and J by 2 bases, with 11 bases left in between. Germline V gene lookup returns CDR1 MDHEN and CDR2 SYDVKM. For the CDR3, the DNA is TGTGCCAGCAGCACCGCAGGGGGCAATCAGCCCCAGCATTTT. As protein: CASSTAGGNQPQHF.

This clone is a singleton in its sample. The chain combines TRBV5-1 with TRBJ1-2; possibly TRBD1 for D (6 bases). Per the germline V gene, CDR1 is SGHRS and CDR2 is YFSETQ. The V gene lost 7 bases and the J gene lost 3 bases, with 13 bases spanning the gap. The CDR3 runs to 13 residues. The CDR3 nucleotides are TGCGCCAGCCGGGACACCGGAGACTATGGCTACACCTTC. This codes for CASRDTGDYGYTF.

This clone was seen once. V gene TRBV5-1 combines with J gene TRBJ1-1, with TRBD1 identical over 7 bases. The CDR3 is 13 amino acids. The germline gives CDR1 SGHRS, CDR2 YFSETQ. V gave up 5 bases and J gave up 5 bases; unmatched junction bases: 6. In DNA form, the CDR3 reads TGCGCCAGCAGGCCCGACAGGGTTACTGAAGCTTTCTTT. It encodes CASRPDRVTEAFF.

The V gene is TRBV28, the J gene TRBJ1-6, with TRBD1 matching 7 bases. The CDR3 extends over 15 amino acids. Germline V gene lookup returns CDR1 MDHEN and CDR2 SYDVKM. The junction had 8 bases not matched to a gene; V was cut back by 4 bases and J by 8 bases. CDR3 nucleotide sequence: TGTGCCAGCAGTTCCCCGGGACAGCCTCATTCACCCCTCCACTTT. It specifies CASSSPGQPHSPLHF. The full variable domain, completed using reference TRBV28 and TRBJ1-6, is DVKVTQSSRYLVKRTGEKVFLECVQDMDHENMFWYRQDPGLGLRLIYFSYDVKMKEKGDIPEGYSVSREKKERFSLILESASTNQTSMYLCASSSPGQPHSPLHFGNGTRLTVT.

The gene calls are TRBV28 and TRBJ1-2; 12 nucleotides line up with TRBD1. Looked up from germline, CDR1 is MDHEN and CDR2 is SYDVKM. V lost 10 bases, J lost 4 bases, and 4 bases stayed unmatched. The CDR3 has 13 residues. CDR3 nucleotide sequence: TGTGCCACCGGGACAGGGGGCAGCTATGGCTACACCTTC. Its protein product is CATGTGGSYGYTF.

This chain uses TRBV12-3 or TRBV12-4 with TRBJ2-7; 9 nucleotides line up with TRBD2. The CDR3 extends over 13 amino acids. V lost 8 bases, J lost 3 bases, and 5 bases stayed unmatched. The CDR3 is CASEREAGYEQYF. As DNA, the CDR3 is TGTGCCAGCGAGCGGGAGGCGGGCTACGAGCAGTACTTC.

This clone appeared a few times. V usage is TRBV7-8 and J usage is TRBJ1-2, with 8 positions matching TRBD1. The CDR3 totals 14 residues. Germline V gene sequence: CDR1 SGHVS, CDR2 FQNEAQ. V was clipped by 4 bases and J by 3 bases; unmatched bases: 4. The CDR3 loop reads CASSSQGAHYGYTF. The CDR3 DNA follows: TGTGCCAGCAGCTCCCAGGGGGCTCACTATGGCTACACCTTC. The whole variable domain, remainder taken from reference TRBV7-8 and TRBJ1-2, is GAGVSQSPRYKVAKRGQDVALRCDPISGHVSLFWYQQALGQGPEFLTYFQNEAQLDKSGLPSDRFFAERPEGSVSTLKIQRTQQEDSAVYLCASSSQGAHYGYTFGSGTRLTVV.

This clone came up once. V usage is TRBV10-2 and J usage is TRBJ2-1; TRBD2 might be the D (6 bases). Trimming stripped 4 bases from V and 9 bases from J, with 13 bases between. The CDR3 runs to 13 residues. Germline-derived CDR1 and CDR2 are WSHSY and SAAADI. The CDR3, as DNA: TGCGCCAGCAGTGTTGGCCGGGAGACTGAGCAGTTCTTC. Its protein is CASSVGRETEQFF.

The chain joins TRBV2 to TRBJ1-5; D ambiguous. This CDR3 contains 18 residues. V lost 0 bases to trimming and J lost 2 bases, with 17 bases between them. Germline lookup yields CDR1 SNHLY and CDR2 FYNNEI. CDR3 sequence: CASSEAGSTGSGNQPQHF. The CDR3 DNA sequence: TGTGCCAGCAGTGAAGCGGGGTCGACTGGGAGCGGCAATCAGCCCCAGCATTTT.

This chain joins TRBV7-2 and TRBJ1-5; the match to TRBD1 covers 8 bases. The CDR3 spans 15 residues. V shed 5 bases, J shed 4 bases, and the junction held 7 bases outside the gene matches. Germline loops: CDR1 SGHTA, CDR2 FQGNSA. The CDR3 DNA sequence: TGTGCCAGCAGCCTCCGGACAGGGCAGAATCAGCCCCAGCATTTT. Its translation is CASSLRTGQNQPQHF.

This chain links TRBV7-2 with TRBJ1-5, with D possibly matching TRBD1 (5 bases). The CDR3 spans 14 residues. V lost 6 bases, J lost 6 bases, and 15 bases lay in between. In germline, CDR1 is SGHTA, CDR2 FQGNSA. CDR3 nucleotides: TGTGCCAGCAGTCCGGTCAGGGTTTTTCAGCCCCAGCATTTT. This encodes CASSPVRVFQPQHF.

In the case of this clone: In the same sample, other DNA sequences code for this CDR3. V gene TRBV5-1 combines with J gene TRBJ2-3, with 10 positions matching TRBD1. Losses at the gene ends were 4 bases for V and 1 base for J; bases not matched to a gene: 3. The CDR3 sequence is 15 residues long. The germline CDR1 and CDR2 sequences are SGHRS and YFSETQ. This CDR3 reads CASSPGQGGTDTQYF. CDR3 in DNA: TGCGCCAGCAGCCCAGGACAGGGGGGCACAGATACGCAGTATTTT.